A selection of T cell receptor beta chains follows, all from one sample in a study of blood T cell repertoires in COVID-19. The assay was immunoSEQ multiplex PCR, and TCRdb's table has in-frame clones only and misses some. Among about 320,000 clones listed, more than 70% were seen once. Sequencing was performed on peripheral blood. The receptors shown here come from a woman aged 45-60 years with acute or convalescent COVID-19. Both conserved end residues are part of each CDR3. A D gene is named only where the DNA matches it firmly. Size values are once, few and many counts, or a class for expanded clones, and some rows have none.

CDR3nt: TGTGCCAGTAGTATAGGTTCTCATGAGCAGTTCTTC; CDR3aa: CASSIGSHEQFF; v_gene: TRBV19; d_gene: NA; j_gene: TRBJ2-1; abundance: NA
CDR3nt: TGTGCCAGCAGCAATGACAGGGAGAACACTGAAGCTTTCTTT; CDR3aa: CASSNDRENTEAFF; v_gene: TRBV2; d_gene: TRBD1; j_gene: TRBJ1-1; abundance: NA
CDR3nt: TGTGCCAGCAGCGTAGATTTCGGGTCTAGGGAGACCCAGTACTTC; CDR3aa: CASSVDFGSRETQYF; v_gene: TRBV9; d_gene: NA; j_gene: TRBJ2-5; abundance: NA
CDR3nt: TGCGCCAGCAGCTTGGTTCCAACTATGAACACTGAAGCTTTCTTT; CDR3aa: CASSLVPTMNTEAFF; v_gene: TRBV5-1; d_gene: NA; j_gene: TRBJ1-1; abundance: NA
CDR3nt: TGTGCCAGCAGCTTAGACGGAGCGGGGGGGCCCTACAATGAGCAGTTCTTC; CDR3aa: CASSLDGAGGPYNEQFF; v_gene: TRBV7-2; d_gene: TRBD2; j_gene: TRBJ2-1; abundance: once
CDR3nt: TGTGCCTGGACCCAGGGGGCCACAGATACGCAGTATTTT; CDR3aa: CAWTQGATDTQYF; v_gene: TRBV30; d_gene: TRBD1; j_gene: TRBJ2-3; abundance: NA
CDR3nt: TGTGCCAGCAGCCGATCCGAGGCAGGGGCTGGTTCACCCCTCCACTTT; CDR3aa: CASSRSEAGAGSPLHF; v_gene: TRBV3-1/TRBV3-2; d_gene: NA; j_gene: TRBJ1-6; abundance: NA
CDR3nt: TGTGCCAGCAGCTTGGCAATAGCGGGGGGGTACAATGAGCAGTTCTTC; CDR3aa: CASSLAIAGGYNEQFF; v_gene: TRBV5-4; d_gene: TRBD2; j_gene: TRBJ2-1; abundance: NA
CDR3nt: TGTGCCAGCAGCTTCCGGGGAAGCGGCACTGAAGCTTTCTTT; CDR3aa: CASSFRGSGTEAFF; v_gene: TRBV5-8; d_gene: NA; j_gene: TRBJ1-1; abundance: NA
CDR3nt: TGTGCCAGCGGAAAAAGATCGCCGCGGACTGAAGCTTTCTTT; CDR3aa: CASGKRSPRTEAFF; v_gene: TRBV6-5; d_gene: NA; j_gene: TRBJ1-1; abundance: NA
CDR3nt: TGTGCCAGCAGCTTGAAGTCAGGACTAACGGGAAACACCATATATTTT; CDR3aa: CASSLKSGLTGNTIYF; v_gene: TRBV5-4; d_gene: NA; j_gene: TRBJ1-3; abundance: NA
CDR3nt: TGTGCCAGCTCCGGACTAGCGGACACCGGGGAGCTGTTTTTT; CDR3aa: CASSGLADTGELFF; v_gene: TRBV18; d_gene: TRBD2; j_gene: TRBJ2-2; abundance: NA
CDR3nt: TGCGCCAGCAGCTTGGGGGACTCAAAATACGAGCAGTACTTC; CDR3aa: CASSLGDSKYEQYF; v_gene: TRBV5-1; d_gene: NA; j_gene: TRBJ2-7; abundance: NA
CDR3nt: TGTGCCAGCTCACGGGACAGGGGGATGGAGACCCAGTACTTC; CDR3aa: CASSRDRGMETQYF; v_gene: TRBV18; d_gene: TRBD1; j_gene: TRBJ2-5; abundance: NA
CDR3nt: TGTGCCAGCAGCTTCCCCAGCGGGGGCCAAGAGACCCAGTACTTC; CDR3aa: CASSFPSGGQETQYF; v_gene: TRBV5-4; d_gene: TRBD2; j_gene: TRBJ2-5; abundance: once
CDR3nt: TGTGCCAGCAGACTCGAGGGGGCGAACCAGCCCCAGCATTTT; CDR3aa: CASRLEGANQPQHF; v_gene: TRBV3-1/TRBV3-2; d_gene: TRBD1; j_gene: TRBJ1-5; abundance: NA
CDR3nt: TGTGCCAGCAGCCACCCCAGGGAGCGGGGGAAAGATGAGCAGTTCTTC; CDR3aa: CASSHPRERGKDEQFF; v_gene: TRBV3-1/TRBV3-2; d_gene: TRBD2; j_gene: TRBJ2-1; abundance: NA
CDR3nt: TGTGCCAGCAAGGAGCGGAGCACAGATACGCAGTATTTT; CDR3aa: CASKERSTDTQYF; v_gene: TRBV7-2; d_gene: NA; j_gene: TRBJ2-3; abundance: NA
CDR3nt: TGTGCCAGCCGGGTAGCGGGGGATTGGACAGATACGCAGTATTTT; CDR3aa: CASRVAGDWTDTQYF; v_gene: TRBV27; d_gene: TRBD2; j_gene: TRBJ2-3; abundance: NA
CDR3nt: TGTGCCAGCAGCCCCGGCAGGGAGGGTGGCTACACCTTC; CDR3aa: CASSPGREGGYTF; v_gene: TRBV5-4; d_gene: NA; j_gene: TRBJ1-2; abundance: once
CDR3nt: TGTGCCAGCAGTCAGCGGGAGATCATTCAGTACTTC; CDR3aa: CASSQREIIQYF; v_gene: TRBV28; d_gene: TRBD2; j_gene: TRBJ2-4; abundance: NA
CDR3nt: TGTGCCAGTAGTAGTGCAGGATATGGCTACACCTTC; CDR3aa: CASSSAGYGYTF; v_gene: TRBV19; d_gene: NA; j_gene: TRBJ1-2; abundance: NA
CDR3nt: TGTGCCAGCACCCCAGCGGGACTAGCGGGCAATACGCAGTATTTT; CDR3aa: CASTPAGLAGNTQYF; v_gene: TRBV28; d_gene: TRBD2; j_gene: TRBJ2-3; abundance: few
CDR3nt: TGTGCCAGCTCACCCTCCATATCGGGAGTACCTGAAGCTTTCTTT; CDR3aa: CASSPSISGVPEAFF; v_gene: TRBV18; d_gene: NA; j_gene: TRBJ1-1; abundance: NA
CDR3nt: TGTGCCAGCAGCTTGGGGACAGGGGAGGGGAACACTGAAGCTTTCTTT; CDR3aa: CASSLGTGEGNTEAFF; v_gene: TRBV13; d_gene: TRBD1; j_gene: TRBJ1-1; abundance: few
CDR3nt: TGCGCCAGCGGGACAGGGTGGGACAATGAGCAGTTCTTC; CDR3aa: CASGTGWDNEQFF; v_gene: TRBV5-1; d_gene: TRBD1; j_gene: TRBJ2-1; abundance: once
CDR3nt: TGTGCCAGCAGCCCCCGCAGGGGCGATTCACCCCTCCACTTT; CDR3aa: CASSPRRGDSPLHF; v_gene: TRBV9; d_gene: NA; j_gene: TRBJ1-6; abundance: NA
CDR3nt: TGTGCCAGCAGCTTGGTCGGTGACTCTGGAAACACCATATATTTT; CDR3aa: CASSLVGDSGNTIYF; v_gene: TRBV5-6; d_gene: NA; j_gene: TRBJ1-3; abundance: NA
CDR3nt: TGTGCCAGCAGCTTAATAGGTCAGGGGGCCTGGGAGCAGTACTTC; CDR3aa: CASSLIGQGAWEQYF; v_gene: TRBV5-4; d_gene: TRBD1; j_gene: TRBJ2-7; abundance: NA
CDR3nt: TGTGCCAGCAGCCCAGGACAGGGTTATGGCTACACCTTC; CDR3aa: CASSPGQGYGYTF; v_gene: TRBV27; d_gene: TRBD1; j_gene: TRBJ1-2; abundance: NA